The sequence of this T cell receptor (beta chain) was determined in a study of control samples from healthy donors and cancer patients (dated by TCRdb to 2020 to 2021). Library creation used the immunoSEQ multiplex PCR assay. TCRdb re-hosts the immuneACCESS table, in-frame sequences only. Its copies lack some clones; in the studies checked, an unresolved V gene accounts for under half of them, and the cause for the rest is not known. This sample holds about 160,000 clones; approximately 93% were observed only once. Of the sample, 4.5% to 6% falls within the top ten clones. Comment on this clone: No cognate antigen has been identified for it. The input lacks base qualities; no much larger clone sits a single base away.

The CDR3, cysteine through phenylalanine, is 18 amino acids long. Of the read, only the CDR3 DNA is kept; its 54 bases are in frame from base 1. The junction shows trimming of 3 bases on V and 0 bases on J, plus 18 bases between the germline ends. Sequences KGHDR (CDR1) and SFDVKD (CDR2) are obtained from the germline V gene. The chain employs TRBV24-1 and TRBJ2-3; the D region possibly corresponds to TRBD1 (6 bases align). This clonotype was sampled from a young man in good health. The specimen sequenced was blood. The nucleotide sequence is TGTGCCACCAGTGATGACCCGGGCAGGGGACGGAGCACAGATACGCAGTATTTT. Protein translation: CATSDDPGRGRSTDTQYF.